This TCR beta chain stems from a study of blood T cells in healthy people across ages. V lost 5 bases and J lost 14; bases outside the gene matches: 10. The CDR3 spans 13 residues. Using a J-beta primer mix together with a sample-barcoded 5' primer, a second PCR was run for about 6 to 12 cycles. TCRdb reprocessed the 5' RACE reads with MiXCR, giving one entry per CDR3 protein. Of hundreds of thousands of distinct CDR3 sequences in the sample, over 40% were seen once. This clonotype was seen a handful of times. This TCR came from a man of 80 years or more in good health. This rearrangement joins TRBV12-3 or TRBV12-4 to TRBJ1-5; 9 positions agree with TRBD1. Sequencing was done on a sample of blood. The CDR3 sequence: CASSPGQGDFEHF. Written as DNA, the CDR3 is TGTGCCAGCAGTCCGGGACAGGGTGATTTCGAGCATTTT.